This TCR beta chain emerged from a study of radiation and T cells in renal cell carcinoma. This CDR3 is 13 amino acids long. V was pared by 3 bases and J by 5 bases, with 9 bases between. The V gene's germline CDR1 is SNHLY and CDR2 FYNNEI. The time point here: blood 4 weeks post-SBRT, at nephrectomy. Treatment denoted: 15 Gy SBRT to primary tumor, nephrectomy 4 weeks later. The protocol was immunoSEQ multiplex PCR, while the TCRdb copy is restricted to in-frame clones and leaves out a portion. The sample shows 140,000 to 150,000 clones, 86% of them seen only once. The sample was blood, taken from a patient whose treatment included radiotherapy and nephrectomy. This sequence originates from a woman between 45 and 60 years old with renal cell carcinoma. This sequence joins TRBV2 and TRBJ2-3; a weak D match, TRBD2 (5 bases). CDR3 nucleotide sequence: TGTGCCAGCAGTGAGGGAGCAGGAGATACGCAGTATTTT. This encodes CASSEGAGDTQYF.